This TCR beta chain comes out of a study of cytomegalovirus exposure and HLA in healthy donors. Study-wide results and caveats: In a later analysis, a genetic analysis reported fewer productive-TCR N-insertions in an Asian-associated ancestry cluster than the cohort average. Clonal expansion, a later analysis showed, was greater in HLA-associated TCR beta chains than in equally common others. Across donors, sequencing depth was assumed by presence/absence analyses to be roughly uniform. Per a prior analysis, the majority of TCR beta V segments were productive roughly 90% or roughly 30% of the time.

CDR1 is SGDLS, CDR2 YYNGEE, per germline. V shed 4 bases, J shed 0 bases, and the junction held 6 bases outside the gene matches. The CDR3 is 16 residues long. PCR used 60 Vbeta primers and 13 Jbeta primers. Assay used: immunoSEQ multiplex PCR; TCRdb lists only in-frame clones, some missing. There are about 200,000 clones in the sample; 70% to 80% occur only once, and less than 2.5% lies in the top ten. As concerns this clone: What it binds is not known.

Sequencing was done on a sample of PBMCs. This chain uses TRBV9 with TRBJ2-2, with 7 bases that match TRBD1. The sequence was obtained from a woman in her twenties or thirties in good health and CMV-seropositive. CDR3 sequence reads: CASSPRTGSNTGELFF. Written as DNA, the CDR3 is TGTGCCAGCAGCCCCCGGACAGGTTCGAACACCGGGGAGCTGTTTTTT.